What follows describes a single T cell receptor beta chain. Its target is not known. Any gene name here is a mouse gene name. The sequenced fragment ends 1 residue before the CDR3 boundary, so the rest is inferred from the germline J gene. Sequencing used immunoSEQ multiplex PCR; TCRdb keeps in-frame clones, though not all of them. This table holds more than 45,000 clones, approximately 70% found once. The data derive from a study of tissue T cells after allogeneic stem cell transplantation. Study-level points and caveats: Shared clones across patients were few; motif clustering revealed tissue-specific shared signatures. Limitations included a small, clinically heterogeneous cohort and limited sampling depth.

In germline, CDR1 is SNHLY, CDR2 FYNGKV (reference sequence). Deletions cut 1 base from V and 2 bases from J, with 7 bases between. The CDR3 contains 14 residues. Sequencing was done on a sample of sorted cells pooled from one or two spleens. The chain joins TRBV3 to TRBJ2-4; no definite D call. This TCR came from a pool of C57BL/6 mice in good health. The covered CDR3 bases are TGTGCCAGCAGCTTAGATTGGGTTCAAAACACCTTGTAC. Translating it yields CASSLDWVQNTLY. The complete CDR3 protein is CASSLDWVQNTLYF.